This T cell receptor (beta chain) was captured in a study of cytomegalovirus exposure and HLA in healthy donors. Study-wide results and limits: Reports described diagnosis of cytomegalovirus status by the classifier as highly specific and sensitive. Certain indistinguishable V segments, among them TRBV6-2 and TRBV6-3, were excluded. Sequence variants that were highly shared formed a cluster that was likely a sequencing artifact.

The PCR contained 60 Vbeta and 13 Jbeta primers. Repertoires were generated with immunoSEQ multiplex PCR, while TCRdb's copy carries only in-frame clones and drops some. The sample carries about 97,000 clones, roughly three quarters recorded once. Germline V CDR1 and CDR2: LGHNA, YSLEER. The CDR3 consists of 15 residues. The V segment lost 4 bases and the J segment 3 bases; nucleotides outside the gene matches: 6. This clone was detected only a few times. The antigen is undetermined. The material sequenced was PBMCs. This chain links TRBV4-3 with TRBJ1-2, with 9 bases lining up with TRBD1. This sequence was found in a man in his forties in good health and CMV-seronegative. In nucleotides, the CDR3 is TGCGCCAGCAGCCGACTGACAGGGGGAGACTATGGCTACACCTTC. Protein product: CASSRLTGGDYGYTF.